This TCR beta chain originates from a study of blood T cell repertoires in COVID-19 (dated by TCRdb to about 2020). Concerning the study at large: Collaborator samples came from the United States, Italy and Spain and covered acute and convalescent phases of COVID-19. Where available, HLA class I and class II types were taken from metadata supplied by the sample provider and were not determined by assay-based typing. The material from the prospective study consisted of cDNA or gDNA derived from T cells, B-cell-depleted T cells, or PBMCs. The repertoires were released in a freely available public database meant as a resource for research on the immune response to SARS-CoV-2. Subjects who had been exposed to COVID-19, were actively infected with it, or had recovered from it provided the deeply sampled blood TCRbeta repertoires that made up the dataset. The sample metadata nearly always contained a de-identified subject ID, COVID-19 status, age in years and sex. The samples were drawn from the first 160 participants of the ongoing ImmuneRACE study and from 950 to 1,500 subjects provided by 6 global collaborators.

The CDR3 numbers 13 residues from cysteine through phenylalanine. Just CDR3 DNA is preserved here, 39 bases in frame from base 1. Trimming at the junction amounts to 2 bases on V and 2 bases on J, and the germline ends lie 6 bases apart. CDR1 SGHTA and CDR2 FQGTGA are derived from the germline V gene. Comment on this clone: Its cognate antigen has yet to be identified. No quality values exist for individual bases; no much larger clone is one base distant. This CDR3 is also generated by other DNA sequences in the sample.

The collaborating institutions used their own protocols to collect whole blood in K2EDTA tubes. For TCRbeta analysis, collaborators shipped samples as frozen whole blood, isolated PBMCs, or DNA extracted from either of those sample types. TCRbeta CDR3 regions were amplified from genomic DNA using the immunoSEQ Assay, a bias-controlled multiplex PCR. As for how the authors treated the data: The number of nucleated cells in each sample was estimated from the amplification of reference gene primers within the assay. To quantify the absolute abundance of each unique TCRbeta CDR3 rearrangement, sequence reads were collapsed and filtered. For each sample, productive Simpson clonality was calculated as the square root of Simpson's diversity index across productive rearrangements. The table comes from immuneACCESS by way of TCRdb, which keeps in-frame sequences with V and J called. Part of the clones is missing from these tables; in studies checked, under half for an unresolved V gene and the rest for unknown reasons. V, J and clone size are taken as reported in that table, and D and trimming were inferred from the DNA itself. The table for this sample lists roughly 62,000 clones; roughly 74% of them were counted only once. Jointly, the top ten make up roughly 27% of the sample.

Summary of the overall study and its limitations: How much clinical and demographic metadata was included differed by source and by participant, and the metadata was provided uncurated.

The chain couples TRBV7-3 to TRBJ2-5, with an unclear D gene assignment. The sequence derives from a human donor in a cohort sampled during active COVID-19. Sequencing input: peripheral blood. The DNA sequence reads TGTGCCAGCAGCTTATCCCCGCAAGAGACCCAGTACTTC. Protein translation: CASSLSPQETQYF.